This T cell receptor beta chain was observed in a study of blood T cells in healthy people across ages. Study results and caveats: Those diversity estimates obtained from one million T cells were thought to be underestimates.

V dropped 3 bases and J dropped 6 bases, with 13 bases sitting between them. The CDR3 is 14 amino acids. A J-beta primer mix and a sample-barcoded 5' primer were used in a second PCR of about 7 to 12 cycles. TCRdb reanalysed the 5' RACE reads using MiXCR and keeps one entry per CDR3 protein. This table holds 700,000 to 900,000 distinct CDR3 sequences, roughly 24% found once. Note on this clonotype: Its specificity is not known.

In addition, the sample was reused for a study of T cells of mothers and their children. Per that study: Donors comprised three healthy Caucasian mothers plus their six children. Both sample barcodes and 2-4 random nucleotides came from the M1S primer of the second PCR. Overlap in related mother-child pairs always slightly exceeded unrelated pairs, never significantly.

The sequencing input was blood. This chain connects TRBV12-3 or TRBV12-4 to TRBJ2-3; either TRBD1 or TRBD2 may fit D (5 bases each). The receptor was isolated from a boy aged 5-17 years in good health. CDR3 nucleotide sequence: TGTGCCAGCAGTTTTGGGACCGGATGGGATACGCAGTATTTT. Its protein product is CASSFGTGWDTQYF.